This T cell receptor (beta chain) was identified in a study of identical twins. Study-level points and caveats: Modelling underestimated the level of out-of-frame TCR alpha sharing observed in monozygotic twins. Among beta out-of-frame sequences, excess sharing between twins appeared weaker.

TCRdb recomputed calls from the 5' RACE reads with MiXCR, one row per CDR3 protein. The table records around 570,000 distinct CDR3 sequences, more than 9% of them present only once. This clonotype was found a few times. What it recognizes is unknown. Trimming stripped 4 bases from V and 5 bases from J, with 12 bases between. The CDR3 consists of 14 residues. Germline CDR1 reads SGDLS; CDR2 reads YYNGEE. This sample was shared with a second study, whose subject was yellow fever vaccine responses in identical twins.

Sequenced: PBMCs. This sequence was found in a woman between 18 and 30 years old in good health. The V and J genes are TRBV9 and TRBJ2-2, with D perhaps matching TRBD1 (5 bases). CDR3 sequence: CASSPRGQTGELFF. CDR3 DNA sequence: TGTGCCAGCAGCCCACGCGGACAAACCGGGGAGCTGTTTTTT.